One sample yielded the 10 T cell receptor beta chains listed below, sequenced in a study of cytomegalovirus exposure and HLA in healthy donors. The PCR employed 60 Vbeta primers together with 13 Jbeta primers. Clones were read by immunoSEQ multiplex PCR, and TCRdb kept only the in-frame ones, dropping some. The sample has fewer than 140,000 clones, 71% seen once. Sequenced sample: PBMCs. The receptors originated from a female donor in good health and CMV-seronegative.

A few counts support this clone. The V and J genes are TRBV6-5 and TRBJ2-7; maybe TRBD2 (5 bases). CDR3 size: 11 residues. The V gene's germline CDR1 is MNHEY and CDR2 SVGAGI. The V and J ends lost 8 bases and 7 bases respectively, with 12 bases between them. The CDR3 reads CASYRGGEQYF. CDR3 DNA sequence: TGTGCCAGCTACCGTGGCGGGGAGCAGTACTTC.

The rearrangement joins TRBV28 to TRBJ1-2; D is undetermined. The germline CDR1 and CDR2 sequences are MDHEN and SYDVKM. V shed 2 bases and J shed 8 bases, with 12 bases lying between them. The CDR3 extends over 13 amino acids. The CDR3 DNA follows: TGTGCCAGCAGTTTACGTCAGGTCGACGGCTACACCTTC. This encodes CASSLRQVDGYTF.

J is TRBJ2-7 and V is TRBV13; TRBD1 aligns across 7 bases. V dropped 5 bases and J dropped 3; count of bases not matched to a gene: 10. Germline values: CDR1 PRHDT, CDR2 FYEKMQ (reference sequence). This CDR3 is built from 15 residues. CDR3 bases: TGTGCCAGCAGCCCCCACCGGGACAGAGGCTACGAGCAGTACTTC. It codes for CASSPHRDRGYEQYF.

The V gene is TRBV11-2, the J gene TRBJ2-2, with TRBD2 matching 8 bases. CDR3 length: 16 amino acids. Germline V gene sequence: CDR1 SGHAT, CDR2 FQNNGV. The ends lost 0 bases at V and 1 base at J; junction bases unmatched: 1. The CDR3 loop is CASSLDSGMNTGELFF. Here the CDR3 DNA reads TGTGCCAGCAGCTTAGATAGCGGGATGAACACCGGGGAGCTGTTTTTT.

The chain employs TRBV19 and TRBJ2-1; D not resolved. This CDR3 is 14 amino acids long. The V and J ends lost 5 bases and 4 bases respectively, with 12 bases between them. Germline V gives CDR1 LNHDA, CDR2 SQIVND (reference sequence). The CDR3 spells CASSLSAVYNEQFF. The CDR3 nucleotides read TGTGCCAGTAGTTTAAGCGCGGTGTACAATGAGCAGTTCTTC.

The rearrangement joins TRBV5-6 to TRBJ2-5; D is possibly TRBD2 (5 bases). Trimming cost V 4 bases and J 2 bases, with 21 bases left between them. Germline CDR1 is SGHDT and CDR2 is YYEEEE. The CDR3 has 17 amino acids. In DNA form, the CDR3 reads TGTGCCAGCAGCCTGGGAACGTTGAGGAGGAGGCAAGAGACCCAGTACTTC. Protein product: CASSLGTLRRRQETQYF.

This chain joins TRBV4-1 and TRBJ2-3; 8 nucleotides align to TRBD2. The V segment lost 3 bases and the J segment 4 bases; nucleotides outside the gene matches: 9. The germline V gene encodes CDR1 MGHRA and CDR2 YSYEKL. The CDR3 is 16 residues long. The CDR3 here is CASSHISGSFSDTQYF. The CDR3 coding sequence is TGCGCCAGCAGCCACATAAGCGGGAGCTTTTCAGATACGCAGTATTTT.

The DNA for the CDR3 is TGTGCCAGCAGCCCCCTAGACCGCCGGGGGACCCAGTACTTC. Protein: CASSPLDRRGTQYF. The chain is built from TRBV7-6 and TRBJ2-5; D is possibly TRBD2 (5 bases). Germline assignment: CDR1 SGHVS and CDR2 FNYEAQ. V dropped 5 bases and J dropped 7 bases, with 17 bases sitting between them. The CDR3 runs to 14 residues.

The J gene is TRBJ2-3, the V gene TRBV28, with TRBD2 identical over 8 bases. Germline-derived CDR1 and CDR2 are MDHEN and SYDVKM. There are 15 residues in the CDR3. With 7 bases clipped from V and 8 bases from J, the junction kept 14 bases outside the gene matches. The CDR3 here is CASKGSSSGDGTQYF. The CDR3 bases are TGTGCCAGCAAGGGTTCGAGTAGCGGGGATGGTACGCAGTATTTT.

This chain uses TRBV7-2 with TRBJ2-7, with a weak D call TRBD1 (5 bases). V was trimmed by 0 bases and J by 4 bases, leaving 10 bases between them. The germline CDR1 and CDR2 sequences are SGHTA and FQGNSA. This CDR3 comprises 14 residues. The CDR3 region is CASSLAFRGYEQYF. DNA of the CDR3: TGTGCCAGCAGCTTAGCCTTTAGGGGTTACGAGCAGTACTTC.